These 8 T cell receptor beta chains were all obtained from the same sample, sequenced in a study of blood T cell repertoires in COVID-19 (dated by TCRdb to about 2020). The library was made by the immunoSEQ multiplex PCR assay. Imported from immuneACCESS, the table was reduced by TCRdb to in-frame sequences with V and J called. These copies leave out some clones; in studies compared against another copy, an unresolved V gene accounts for under half, and the cause of the remainder is not known. The sample table holds some 200,000 clones, of which 87% were seen once. Together, the top ten hold 2% to 2.5% of the sample. The sequencing input was PBMCs or T cells enriched from blood (not recorded which). The source is a woman aged 25 to 45 who had recovered from COVID-19.

This clone came up many times. This chain links TRBV19 with TRBJ1-5; D unresolved. The germline CDR1 and CDR2 sequences are LNHDA and SQIVND (reference sequence). The CDR3 is made up of 14 amino acids. Trimming removed 1 base at V and 2 bases at J, with 6 bases between. CDR3 amino acids: CASSIGQGNQPQHF. The CDR3 DNA reads TGTGCCAGTAGTATAGGGCAGGGCAATCAGCCCCAGCATTTT. The full variable domain, its missing parts supplied by reference TRBV19 and TRBJ1-5, is DGGITQSPKYLFRKEGQNVTLSCEQNLNHDAMYWYRQDPGQGLRLIYYSQIVNDFQKGDIAEGYSVSREKKESFPLTVTSAQKNPTAFYLCASSIGQGNQPQHFGDGTRLSIL.

This chain connects TRBV6-5 to TRBJ1-5, with a weak D call TRBD1 (6 bases). The CDR3 spans 14 residues. Trimming removed 5 bases from V and 4 bases from J, with 12 bases in between. CDR1 and CDR2 from the germline V gene are MNHEY and SVGAGI. The CDR3 bases are TGTGCCAGCAGTCCCGCACAGGGAAATCAGCCCCAGCATTTT. It encodes CASSPAQGNQPQHF.

Only a few counts were recorded for this clone. The rearrangement joins TRBV6-2 or TRBV6-3 to TRBJ2-1, with 8 positions matching TRBD2. Germline values: CDR1 MNHEY, CDR2 SVGEGT. The trim removed 2 bases at V and 9 bases at J, leaving 6 bases unmatched. This CDR3 has 14 residues. CDR3 nucleotide sequence: TGTGCCAGCAGTTACGGACGGGAGGGAAGTGAGCAGTTCTTC. This sequence encodes CASSYGREGSEQFF.

The gene calls are TRBV3-1 (or the pseudogene TRBV3-2) and TRBJ2-2, with 14 bases lining up with TRBD2. The junction had 6 bases not matched to a gene; V was cut back by 4 bases and J by 2 bases. The germline V gene encodes CDR1 LGHDT and CDR2 YNNKEL (reference sequence). The CDR3 sequence is 18 residues long. The CDR3: CASSRGTSGSVNTGELFF. The CDR3 DNA follows: TGTGCCAGCAGCCGCGGGACTAGCGGGAGTGTCAACACCGGGGAGCTGTTTTTT.

The V gene is TRBV2, the J gene TRBJ1-1; 7 nucleotides agree with TRBD1. The CDR3 runs 14 residues. The junction had 8 bases not matched to a gene; V was cut back by 5 bases and J by 5 bases. Germline loops: CDR1 SNHLY, CDR2 FYNNEI. Written as DNA, the CDR3 is TGTGCCAGCAGTTGGGAGTCAGGGGGGACTGAAGCTTTCTTT. It specifies CASSWESGGTEAFF. Based on the CDR3 plus reference TRBV2 and TRBJ1-1, the full variable domain is EPEVTQTPSHQVTQMGQEVILRCVPISNHLYFYWYRQILGQKVEFLVSFYNNEISEKSEIFDDQFSVERPDGSNFTLKIRSTKLEDSAMYFCASSWESGGTEAFFGQGTRLTVV.

The chain combines TRBV3-1 (or the pseudogene TRBV3-2) with TRBJ2-5; D is perhaps TRBD1 (6 bases). The CDR3 consists of 15 residues. V was pared by 4 bases and J by 2 bases, with 14 bases between. Germline V gene lookup returns CDR1 LGHDT and CDR2 YNNKEL (reference sequence). CDR3 nucleotide sequence: TGTGCCAGCAGCCGAGTAAGGGGGTTGCAAGAGACCCAGTACTTC. This gives the protein CASSRVRGLQETQYF.

The V call is TRBV4-1, the J call TRBJ2-3, with 7 bases lining up with TRBD2. This CDR3 is built from 16 residues. V shed 4 bases, J shed 0 bases, and the junction held 7 bases outside the gene matches. Germline assignment: CDR1 MGHRA and CDR2 YSYEKL. CDR3 residues: CASSPRGGPSTDTQYF. Written as DNA, the CDR3 is TGCGCCAGCAGCCCTCGGGGAGGGCCGAGCACAGATACGCAGTATTTT.

This chain joins TRBV5-1 and TRBJ2-2; TRBD2 agrees at 8 bases. Trimming at V came to 2 bases and at J to 0 bases, leaving 3 bases not matched to a gene. The CDR3 contains 16 residues. CDR1 and CDR2 (germline): SGHRS, YFSETQ. CDR3 region: CASSFPGLANTGELFF. The CDR3 coding sequence is TGCGCCAGCAGCTTTCCGGGACTAGCGAACACCGGGGAGCTGTTTTTT.